This T cell receptor (beta chain) is from a study of T cell changes during pregnancy in multiple sclerosis. TCRdb's copy holds only in-frame clones and misses some; the assay was immunoSEQ multiplex PCR. The sample includes some 57,000 clones, 90% of them seen just once. Sequences were derived from peripheral blood, sampled in the first trimester of pregnancy. This receptor was taken from a female donor in good health, enrolled as a control in a pregnancy study.

CDR3 in DNA: TGTGCCAGCAGTACCACCACGTTCAGCGCGAACACCGGGGAGCTGTTTTTT. Translation gives CASSTTTFSANTGELFF. This sequence joins TRBV11-3 and TRBJ2-2, with unresolved D. The CDR3 sequence is 17 residues long. Trimming took off 6 bases at V and 0 bases at J, with 17 bases between the two ends. In germline, CDR1 is SGHNT, CDR2 YENEEA.